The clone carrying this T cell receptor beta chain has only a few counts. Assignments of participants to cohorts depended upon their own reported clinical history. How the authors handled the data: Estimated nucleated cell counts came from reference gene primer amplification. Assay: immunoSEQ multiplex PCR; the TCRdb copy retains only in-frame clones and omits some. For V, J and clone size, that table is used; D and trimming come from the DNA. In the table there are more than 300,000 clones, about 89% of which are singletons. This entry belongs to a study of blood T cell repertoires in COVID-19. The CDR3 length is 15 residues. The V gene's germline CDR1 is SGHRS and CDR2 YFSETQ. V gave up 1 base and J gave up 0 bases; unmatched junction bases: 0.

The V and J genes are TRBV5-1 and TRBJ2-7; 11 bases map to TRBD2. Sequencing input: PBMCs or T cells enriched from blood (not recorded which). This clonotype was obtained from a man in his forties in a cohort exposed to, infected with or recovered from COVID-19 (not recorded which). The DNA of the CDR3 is TGCGCCAGCAGCTTGACTAGCGGGAGCTCCTACGAGCAGTACTTC. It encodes CASSLTSGSSYEQYF.